This TCR beta chain was sequenced for a study of cytomegalovirus exposure and HLA in healthy donors. The ends lost 0 bases at V and 2 bases at J; junction bases unmatched: 3. The CDR3 length is 16 residues. CDR1 is SGDLS and CDR2 is YYNGEE in the germline V gene. With 60 Vbeta and 13 Jbeta primers, the PCR was carried out. Generated by immunoSEQ multiplex PCR, the TCRdb table keeps only in-frame clones and is missing some. Here the sample spans about 160,000 clones, roughly 70% being singletons. The sample holds a few counts of this clone. The antigen remains unidentified. Study-level findings and limits: A prior analysis recorded that most TCR beta V segments were productive about 87% or about 30% of the time. Researchers reported in a later analysis that a missense DCLRE1C variant was tied to TCR beta V- and J-gene trimming. Prediction of most subjects' HLA-A and HLA-B alleles by TCR beta sequences was reportedly accurate. Under 20,000 TCR beta sequences were associated with HLA alleles at 0.05 false discovery rate in a later analysis.

This sequence originates from a man between 35 and 55 years old in good health and CMV-seropositive. This chain links TRBV9 with TRBJ1-3; 9 nucleotides match TRBD1. The sample consisted of PBMCs. The DNA of the CDR3 is TGTGCCAGCAGCGTAGGGAGACAGGGGGCTGGAAACACCATATATTTT. It is translated as CASSVGRQGAGNTIYF.